The present entry profiles one TCR beta chain with its context. The investigators made TCR beta cDNA from approximately 500 ng total RNA, using a constant-region primer. Investigators got TCR beta libraries out of three nested multiplex PCR rounds, done with slightly modified ARM-PCR. The first two PCR rounds, around 11 cycles each, used TRBV1-TRBV30 forward primers and a C-beta reverse primer. Each CDR3 protein gets one entry after TCRdb re-called the multiplex PCR reads with MiXCR. The top ten hold approximately 68% of the sample, which has more than 150,000 distinct CDR3 sequences, approximately 60% seen once. Both blood RNA, taken from unsorted whole blood, and germline DNA were extracted. The sample originates from a study of tumor-infiltrating lymphocytes in primary liver carcinoma. Across the whole study: About 3.5 to 7.5 million productive TCRbeta reads were obtained from the samples, with similar numbers across tissue types.

The CDR3 runs 12 residues. The germline CDR1 and CDR2 sequences are SQVTM and ANQGSEA. Between the trimmed V and J ends, which lost 3 bases and 11 bases, there was a span of 14 bases. This receptor was obtained from a man aged 40-55 years with primary liver carcinoma and hepatitis B virus infection. The J gene is TRBJ2-1, the V gene TRBV29-1; D is ambiguous. The sequenced sample consisted of peripheral blood. The CDR3 DNA reads as TGCAGCGTTGATGGCGGCCCGACCAAGCAGTTCTTC. Its translation is CSVDGGPTKQFF.